These T cell receptor beta chains were read from a single sample in a study of CD8+CD57+ T cells in acquired aplastic anemia. TCRdb re-analysed the reads in MiXCR, keeping a single row per CDR3 protein. The sample lists 180,000 or so distinct CDR3 sequences, approximately 45% occurring once. Sequencing was performed on sorted CD4+, CD8+, or CD8+CD57+ T cells (not recorded which) from PBMCs. The receptors were gathered from a human donor in good health. The CDR3 runs from the conserved cysteine through the conserved F or W. The order of the fields is CDR3 protein, V gene, D gene, J gene. D genes are given only for firm matches.

CATSEGTSGSNEQFF | TRBV24-1 | TRBD2 | TRBJ2-1
CALNPGQATEAFF | TRBV30 | TRBD1 | TRBJ1-1
CASREGANVLTF | TRBV2 | - | TRBJ2-6
CSAGQYNEQFF | TRBV20-1 | TRBD1 | TRBJ2-1
CASSKSAGELFF | TRBV7-3 | - | TRBJ2-2
CASSLAPLVNEQFF | TRBV7-9 | - | TRBJ2-1
CASSPRQGYSGREQYF | TRBV11-1 | TRBD1 | TRBJ2-7
CASSGQGPEAFF | TRBV2 | TRBD1 | TRBJ1-1
CASSNRDSYGAFF | TRBV12-3/TRBV12-4 | - | TRBJ1-1
CATGLGTGELFF | TRBV7-3 | - | TRBJ2-2
CASSELGGRNQPQHF | TRBV2 | - | TRBJ1-5
CASSHYGTVWGYTF | TRBV7-9 | - | TRBJ1-2
CASSQLAGGPNEQFF | TRBV6-1 | TRBD2 | TRBJ2-1
CASSLSKVFPRDNTRETQYF | TRBV27 | - | TRBJ2-5
CATSDTIYYGYTF | TRBV24-1 | - | TRBJ1-2
CASSYGGIYGYTF | TRBV6-5 | - | TRBJ1-2
CSANRLAGGTGELFF | TRBV20-1 | TRBD2 | TRBJ2-2
CASSPRPDSTEAFF | TRBV27 | - | TRBJ1-1
CASSMGLAGETQYF | TRBV19 | TRBD2 | TRBJ2-5
CATSQTQYF | TRBV24-1 | - | TRBJ2-5
CASSYWETGELFF | TRBV6-5 | - | TRBJ2-2
CASTSMYRPGELFF | TRBV27 | - | TRBJ2-2